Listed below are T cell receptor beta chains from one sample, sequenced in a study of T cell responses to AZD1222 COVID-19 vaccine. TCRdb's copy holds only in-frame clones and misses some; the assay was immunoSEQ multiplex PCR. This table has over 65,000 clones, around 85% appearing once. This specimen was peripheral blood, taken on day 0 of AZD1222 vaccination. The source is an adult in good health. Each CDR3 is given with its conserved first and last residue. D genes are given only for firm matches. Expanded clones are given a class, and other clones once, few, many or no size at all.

DNA: TGTGCCAGCAGTTTGAGCCAGGGGGCGATCCATGAGCAGTTCTTC
CDR3: CASSLSQGAIHEQFF
D: TRBD1
J: TRBJ2-1
V: TRBV27
size: .

DNA: TGCGCCAGCAGTCCAGGGGGCGTCTATGGCTACACCTTC
CDR3: CASSPGGVYGYTF
D: TRBD1
J: TRBJ1-2
V: TRBV5-1
size: .

DNA: TGTGCCAGCAGCTTGCCAGGGACAGGGCAGGGTTACGAGCAGTACTTC
CDR3: CASSLPGTGQGYEQYF
D: TRBD1
J: TRBJ2-7
V: TRBV5-8
size: .

DNA: TGTGCCAGCAGCCCTCTGGACGGTTCCTACAATGAGCAGTTCTTC
CDR3: CASSPLDGSYNEQFF
D: .
J: TRBJ2-1
V: TRBV7-2
size: .

DNA: TGTGCCAGCCTCCGGGACAGGGGCAATTCACCCCTCCACTTT
CDR3: CASLRDRGNSPLHF
D: TRBD1
J: TRBJ1-6
V: TRBV6-5
size: .

DNA: TGTGCCAGCAGCAAGCGGGACAGGGGGTACAATGAGCAGTTCTTC
CDR3: CASSKRDRGYNEQFF
D: .
J: TRBJ2-1
V: TRBV21-1
size: .

DNA: TGTGCCACCTATCAGGGGGCTGAGGGTGAAAAACTGTTTTTT
CDR3: CATYQGAEGEKLFF
D: TRBD1
J: TRBJ1-4
V: TRBV28
size: .

DNA: TGTGCCAGCAGTTTACGGCCCTCCGTCAGGGACTCCTACAATGAGCAGTTCTTC
CDR3: CASSLRPSVRDSYNEQFF
D: .
J: TRBJ2-1
V: TRBV27
size: few

DNA: TGTGCCAGCAGCGTACGCAGGGTCGACACTGAAGCTTTCTTT
CDR3: CASSVRRVDTEAFF
D: .
J: TRBJ1-1
V: TRBV9
size: .

DNA: TGTGCCAGCAGCCCTACCTCGGAGGCAGGGTATAGCAATCAGCCCCAGCATTTT
CDR3: CASSPTSEAGYSNQPQHF
D: .
J: TRBJ1-5
V: TRBV28
size: .

DNA: TGTGCCAGCAGCCCCCCCGGGAGCGGATACAATGAGCAGTTCTTC
CDR3: CASSPPGSGYNEQFF
D: .
J: TRBJ2-1
V: TRBV11-3
size: .

DNA: TGTGCCAGCAGCCTACTAGCGGGAAGCTCCTACGAGCAGTACTTC
CDR3: CASSLLAGSSYEQYF
D: TRBD2
J: TRBJ2-7
V: TRBV7-3
size: .

DNA: TGTGCCAGTAGTATTTCGCTTCTAGCGGTGGGAGCCAAAAACATTCAGTACTTC
CDR3: CASSISLLAVGAKNIQYF
D: TRBD2
J: TRBJ2-4
V: TRBV19
size: .

DNA: TGTGCCACCAGTGATTTGCTTACTTGGAACACCGGGGAGCTGTTTTTT
CDR3: CATSDLLTWNTGELFF
D: .
J: TRBJ2-2
V: TRBV24-1
size: .

DNA: TGTGCCAGCAGCAAACAGGCAAGGCAGCCCCAGCATTTT
CDR3: CASSKQARQPQHF
D: .
J: TRBJ1-5
V: TRBV11-2
size: .

DNA: TGTGCCAGCAGTGCCCCCAACAGGGGAAAGGCTTTCTTT
CDR3: CASSAPNRGKAFF
D: TRBD1
J: TRBJ1-1
V: TRBV28
size: .

DNA: TGTGCCAGCAGCTCTCCGGGACTAAGGATCGAGCAGTACTTC
CDR3: CASSSPGLRIEQYF
D: TRBD2
J: TRBJ2-7
V: TRBV6-2/TRBV6-3
size: .

DNA: TGTGCCAGCAGCCTTACAGGAAATCGGAACGAGCAGTACTTC
CDR3: CASSLTGNRNEQYF
D: .
J: TRBJ2-7
V: TRBV11-1
size: .

DNA: TGTGCCAGCAGCGGGATAGCGGGGACCTCCTACAATGAGCAGTTCTTC
CDR3: CASSGIAGTSYNEQFF
D: TRBD2
J: TRBJ2-1
V: TRBV9
size: .

DNA: TGTGCCAGCAGCCCTGGGACAGGGGGTTCTTCACCCCTCCACTTT
CDR3: CASSPGTGGSSPLHF
D: TRBD1
J: TRBJ1-6
V: TRBV7-2
size: .

DNA: TGTGCCAGCAGATCAGCGGGAGGGAATGAGCAGTTCTTC
CDR3: CASRSAGGNEQFF
D: TRBD2
J: TRBJ2-1
V: TRBV3-1/TRBV3-2
size: .

DNA: TGCGCCAGCAGCTTGATTCCCGGGACAGGGTCGTACGAGCAGTACTTC
CDR3: CASSLIPGTGSYEQYF
D: TRBD1
J: TRBJ2-7
V: TRBV5-1
size: .

DNA: TGCGCCAGCAGCTTGCCAGGGCCGGGGACGAACACTGAAGCTTTCTTT
CDR3: CASSLPGPGTNTEAFF
D: .
J: TRBJ1-1
V: TRBV5-1
size: .

DNA: TGTGCCAGCAGACGACAGGGGGCGGGTACTGAAGCTTTCTTT
CDR3: CASRRQGAGTEAFF
D: TRBD1
J: TRBJ1-1
V: TRBV28
size: .

DNA: TGTGCCAGCAGCGGAACCCCTGGACAGGGGGCAATGGAGACTGAAGCTTTCTTT
CDR3: CASSGTPGQGAMETEAFF
D: TRBD1
J: TRBJ1-1
V: TRBV5-5
size: .

DNA: TGTGCCAGCAGCCAAGGACAGGGGCTGGGGGAGCTGTTTTTT
CDR3: CASSQGQGLGELFF
D: TRBD1
J: TRBJ2-2
V: TRBV4-2
size: medium-sized

DNA: TGTGCCAGCAGCCAAATACAGGGGGCGTATGGTAATTCACCCCTCCACTTT
CDR3: CASSQIQGAYGNSPLHF
D: TRBD1
J: TRBJ1-6
V: TRBV14
size: .

DNA: TGCGCCAGCAGCCAAGATATCGCGGGGCTCTATGGCTACACCTTC
CDR3: CASSQDIAGLYGYTF
D: .
J: TRBJ1-2
V: TRBV4-3
size: .

DNA: TGTGCCACCAGCAAAGGACAGGTCAATCAGCCCCAGCATTTT
CDR3: CATSKGQVNQPQHF
D: TRBD1
J: TRBJ1-5
V: TRBV15
size: .

DNA: TGTGCCAGCAGGGGGACAGGGATTAATTCACCCCTCCACTTT
CDR3: CASRGTGINSPLHF
D: TRBD1
J: TRBJ1-6
V: TRBV27
size: .

DNA: TGCGCCAGCAGCCTCCGGGACAGCTACGAGCAGTACTTC
CDR3: CASSLRDSYEQYF
D: TRBD1
J: TRBJ2-7
V: TRBV5-1
size: .

DNA: TGTGCCAGCAGGGGGGGGGCAGGGTCCGGAAACATTCAGTACTTC
CDR3: CASRGGAGSGNIQYF
D: .
J: TRBJ2-4
V: TRBV27
size: .

DNA: TGTGCCAGCAGTTTCCTTTACGAGCAGTACTTC
CDR3: CASSFLYEQYF
D: .
J: TRBJ2-7
V: TRBV6-5
size: .

DNA: TGTGCCAGTTCGGAGGGAGAATCAGTGAAACTGTTTTTT
CDR3: CASSEGESVKLFF
D: .
J: TRBJ1-4
V: TRBV19
size: .

DNA: TGCGCCAGCAGCAGGACTCAGGGTGAGGGGGAAAAACTGTTTTTT
CDR3: CASSRTQGEGEKLFF
D: .
J: TRBJ1-4
V: TRBV5-1
size: .

DNA: TGTGCCAGCAGTTCAAGCGGAAATGTCGGCTACACCTTC
CDR3: CASSSSGNVGYTF
D: .
J: TRBJ1-2
V: TRBV6-4
size: once

DNA: TGTGCCAGCAGTGGTGGGGGGCTGTACAATGAGCAGTTCTTC
CDR3: CASSGGGLYNEQFF
D: .
J: TRBJ2-1
V: TRBV25-1
size: .

DNA: TGCGCCAGCAGCCAAGGTGCGGGAGATCAAGATACGCAGTATTTT
CDR3: CASSQGAGDQDTQYF
D: TRBD2
J: TRBJ2-3
V: TRBV4-1
size: .

DNA: TGTGCCAGCAGCCTGGGACAGGGGACCACTGAAGCTTTCTTT
CDR3: CASSLGQGTTEAFF
D: TRBD1
J: TRBJ1-1
V: TRBV3-1/TRBV3-2
size: .

DNA: TGTGCCAGCAGTCCTATAGGAGGAGGCTCTTACTCCTACAATGAGCAGTTCTTC
CDR3: CASSPIGGGSYSYNEQFF
D: .
J: TRBJ2-1
V: TRBV27
size: .

DNA: TGTGCCATCAGTGAGCCCTCCTATGGACAGGGCCAAGAGACCCAGTACTTC
CDR3: CAISEPSYGQGQETQYF
D: TRBD1
J: TRBJ2-5
V: TRBV10-3
size: once

DNA: TGTGCCTGGGGGGGCGCGGGGGAGCTGTTTTTT
CDR3: CAWGGAGELFF
D: .
J: TRBJ2-2
V: TRBV30
size: .

DNA: TGTGCCAGCAGCTTAGGAGGGACAGGGAGTCAGCCCCAGCATTTT
CDR3: CASSLGGTGSQPQHF
D: TRBD1
J: TRBJ1-5
V: TRBV7-2
size: .

DNA: TGTGCCAGCACCACACGCAGTTGGGATGGCTACACCTTC
CDR3: CASTTRSWDGYTF
D: .
J: TRBJ1-2
V: TRBV6-5
size: few

DNA: TGTGCCAGCCAAAAGAACAATCAGCCCCAGCATTTT
CDR3: CASQKNNQPQHF
D: .
J: TRBJ1-5
V: TRBV28
size: .

DNA: TGCGCCAGCAGTGAGTTGGGGCAGCCCCAGCATTTT
CDR3: CASSELGQPQHF
D: .
J: TRBJ1-5
V: TRBV10-2
size: .

DNA: TGCGCCAGCAGTCGGACAGTATCCTACTCTGGAAACACCATATATTTT
CDR3: CASSRTVSYSGNTIYF
D: .
J: TRBJ1-3
V: TRBV5-1
size: .

DNA: TGTGCCAGCAGTGACCGGACAGGAGGTAGATCCTATAATTCACCCCTCCACTTT
CDR3: CASSDRTGGRSYNSPLHF
D: TRBD1
J: TRBJ1-6
V: TRBV25-1
size: .

DNA: TGTGCCAGCAGTCCCGGGGTAGATTCGTCCGAGCAGTACTTC
CDR3: CASSPGVDSSEQYF
D: .
J: TRBJ2-7
V: TRBV13
size: .

DNA: TGTGCCAGCAATAGTAGGGACAGGGGACCAACTAATGAAAAACTGTTTTTT
CDR3: CASNSRDRGPTNEKLFF
D: TRBD1
J: TRBJ1-4
V: TRBV28
size: .

DNA: TGTGCCAGCAGTTTCTCGACAGGGACACAGTTCTTC
CDR3: CASSFSTGTQFF
D: TRBD1
J: TRBJ2-1
V: TRBV12-3/TRBV12-4
size: .

DNA: TGCGCCAGCAGCTTGGTTCAGGGGTTAGTTGAAAAACTGTTTTTT
CDR3: CASSLVQGLVEKLFF
D: .
J: TRBJ1-4
V: TRBV5-1
size: .

DNA: TGTGCCAGCTCACCGACAGGGGGATCAACTAATGAAAAACTGTTTTTT
CDR3: CASSPTGGSTNEKLFF
D: TRBD1
J: TRBJ1-4
V: TRBV18
size: .

DNA: TGTGCCTGGAGTGTTCGCAGTAACTATGGCTACACCTTC
CDR3: CAWSVRSNYGYTF
D: .
J: TRBJ1-2
V: TRBV30
size: .

DNA: TGTGCCAGCAGCTTAGCTTCGACCAATCAGCCCCAGCATTTT
CDR3: CASSLASTNQPQHF
D: .
J: TRBJ1-5
V: TRBV7-8
size: .

DNA: TGTGCCAGCAGTTTAGCCAGCCCCTACGAGCAGTACTTC
CDR3: CASSLASPYEQYF
D: .
J: TRBJ2-7
V: TRBV12-3/TRBV12-4
size: .